The TCR beta chain under discussion was sequenced for a study of early T cells in non-severe SARS-CoV-2 infection. Broader study findings: Lookups in VDJdb leaned toward anti-spike CD8 responses and missed private and CD4 specificities.

On this clonotype: What it binds is unknown.

TCRdb processed the 5' RACE reads anew with MiXCR; each CDR3 protein has one entry. The data show some 57,000 distinct CDR3 sequences, approximately 8% seen once. This CDR3 spans 15 amino acids. Germline assignment: CDR1 SEHNR and CDR2 FQNEAQ (reference sequence). Trimming removed 5 bases at V and 5 bases at J, with 19 bases between. The genes are TRBV7-9 and TRBJ2-7; perhaps TRBD2 as D (7 bases). The TCR comes from an adult who was a healthcare worker with PCR-confirmed SARS-CoV-2 infection or an uninfected control (not recorded which). This specimen consisted of whole blood, obtained at baseline. The CDR3 coding sequence is TGTGCCAGCAGCCCACCGGGGGGCCCCCCTCACGAGCAGTACTTC. Residues: CASSPPGGPPHEQYF.